The T cell receptor beta chain under discussion was sequenced for a study of T cell changes during pregnancy in multiple sclerosis. V gave up 1 base and J gave up 5 bases, with 14 bases separating them. CDR1 is MDHEN, CDR2 SYDVKM, per germline. The CDR3 is 15 residues long. Some clones are missing from TCRdb's copy, which holds only in-frame ones; the method was immunoSEQ multiplex PCR. The sample shows some 23,000 clones, roughly 86% of them seen only once. The chain employs TRBV28 and TRBJ2-5; D possibly corresponds to TRBD1 (5 bases). The source material was CD8+ T cells from peripheral blood mononuclear cells, sampled in the first trimester of pregnancy. This TCR derives from a female donor in good health, enrolled as a control in a pregnancy study. CDR3 bases: TGTGCCAGCAGTTTATCTCCAGGGCTGGGGGAGACCCAGTACTTC. Translating it yields CASSLSPGLGETQYF.